This T cell receptor (beta chain) was sequenced during a study of early T cells in non-severe SARS-CoV-2 infection. At least ten counts were recorded for this clonotype. Its specificity is unknown. Individually, cDNA molecules had unique molecular identifiers attached to them. Using its own MiXCR run on the 5' RACE reads, TCRdb lists one record per CDR3 protein. This sample carries 50,000 to 70,000 distinct CDR3 sequences, 8.9% of them seen once, and the ten largest clones take roughly a sixth. General study points: Database matching using VDJdb favored anti-spike CD8 responses, with private and CD4 specificities left missing.

V lost 3 bases and J 0 bases, leaving 9 bases between the germline ends. CDR3 length: 14 amino acids. Per the germline V gene, CDR1 is SGHTA and CDR2 is FQGNSA. The TCR comes from an adult who was a healthcare worker with PCR-confirmed SARS-CoV-2 infection or an uninfected control (not recorded which). Sequenced sample: whole blood. The rearrangement joins TRBV7-2 to TRBJ2-7; D is perhaps TRBD2 (5 bases). The CDR3 is CASSFRSDSYEQYF. The CDR3 DNA reads TGTGCCAGCAGCTTTCGTAGCGACTCCTACGAGCAGTACTTC.